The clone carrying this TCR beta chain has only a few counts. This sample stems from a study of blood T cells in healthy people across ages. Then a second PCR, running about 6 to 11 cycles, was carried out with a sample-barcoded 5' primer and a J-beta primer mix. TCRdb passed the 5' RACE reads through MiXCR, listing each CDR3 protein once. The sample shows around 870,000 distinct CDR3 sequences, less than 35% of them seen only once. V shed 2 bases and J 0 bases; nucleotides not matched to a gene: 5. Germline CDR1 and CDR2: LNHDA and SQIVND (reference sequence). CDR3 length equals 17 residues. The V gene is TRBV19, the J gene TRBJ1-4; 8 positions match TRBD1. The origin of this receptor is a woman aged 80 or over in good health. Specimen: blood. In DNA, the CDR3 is TGTGCCAGTAGTATAAATGCACAGGGGGCAACTAATGAAAAACTGTTTTTT. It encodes CASSINAQGATNEKLFF.